This T cell receptor (beta chain) is from a study of memory CD4+ T cells and cytomegalovirus serostatus. Findings of the study overall: The CMV-associated TCR signature appears largely within the CD4+ memory repertoire.

This clone has a single count. The antigen remains unidentified. The CDR3 totals 14 residues. V gave up 5 bases and J gave up 6 bases; unmatched junction bases: 9. Germline loops: CDR1 LNHNV, CDR2 YYDKDF (reference sequence). The sort gate was single viable CD3+CD4+CD8-CD45RO+ cells for memory CD4+ T cells. CMV serostatus came from serum IgG against pp150, pp28, p38, p52. Repertoires were generated with immunoSEQ multiplex PCR, while TCRdb's copy carries only in-frame clones and drops some. The sample contains fewer than 40,000 clones, about 73% of which appear only once. The origin of this receptor is an adult in good health and CMV-seronegative. The specimen was memory CD4+ T cells from blood. The chain recombines TRBV15 with TRBJ2-7; TRBD1 matches at 8 bases. This chain's CDR3 is CATSALRGRVEQYF. DNA for the CDR3: TGTGCCACCAGCGCCCTCAGGGGGCGCGTCGAGCAGTACTTC.